This T cell receptor (delta chain) was recorded in a study of gamma-delta T cells after stem cell transplantation. TCRdb processed the RT-PCR reads again with the CATT caller. This sample carries 13,000 or so delta-chain clones, around 33% of them seen once, and the ten largest clones take 3.5% to 4%. This CDR3 has 19 residues. With 0 bases removed from V and 0 bases from J, the gap between germline ends came to 14 bases. From germline, CDR1 is GEAIGNYY and CDR2 EKD. The receptor was isolated from a human donor. It is not recorded whose cells these are; they may come from a transplant donor. This chain links TRDV2 with TRDJ3, with a tentative D call TRDD3 (5 bases). Sequences were obtained from gamma-delta T cells. Here the CDR3 reads CACDTVLAPSSWDTRQMFF. The CDR3 nucleotides are TGTGCCTGTGACACCGTACTGGCTCCCAGCTCCTGGGACACCCGACAGATGTTTTTC.